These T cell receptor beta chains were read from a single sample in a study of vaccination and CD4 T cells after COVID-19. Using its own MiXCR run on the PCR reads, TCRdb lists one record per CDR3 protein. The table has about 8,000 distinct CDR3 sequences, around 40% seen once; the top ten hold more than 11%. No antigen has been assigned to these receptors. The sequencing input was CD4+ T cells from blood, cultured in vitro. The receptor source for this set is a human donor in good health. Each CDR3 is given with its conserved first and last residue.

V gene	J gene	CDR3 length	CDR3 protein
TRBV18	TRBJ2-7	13	CASSTGTNYEQYF
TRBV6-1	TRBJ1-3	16	CASNPSGTRGGNTIYF
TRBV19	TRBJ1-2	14	CASSMTTTAYGYTF
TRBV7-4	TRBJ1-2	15	CASSAMGALDYGYTF
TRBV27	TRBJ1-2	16	CASTAGTEGVVRSYTF
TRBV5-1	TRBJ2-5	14	CASSPPNSQETQYF
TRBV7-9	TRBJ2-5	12	CASSYNRETQYF
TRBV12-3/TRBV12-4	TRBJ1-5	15	CASSAWAGDDQPQHF
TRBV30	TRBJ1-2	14	CAWGEGLTSYGYTF
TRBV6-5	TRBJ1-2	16	CASSYSYTTGNYGYTF
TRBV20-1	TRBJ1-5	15	CSARGRGGSLQPQHF
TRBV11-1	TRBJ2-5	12	CASSLDVETQYF
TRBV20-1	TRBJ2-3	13	CSARDPSSDTQYF
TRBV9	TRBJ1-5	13	CASSVGRDQPQHF
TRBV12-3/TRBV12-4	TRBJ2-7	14	CASSYSDIRHEQYF
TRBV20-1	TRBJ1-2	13	CSAWDPANYGYTF
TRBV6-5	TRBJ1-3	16	CASSSGTLSSGNTIYF
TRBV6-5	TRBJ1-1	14	CASSYRNSVGEAFF
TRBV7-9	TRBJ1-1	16	CASSRQGTGWDTEAFF
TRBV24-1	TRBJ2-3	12	CATSGGTDTQYF
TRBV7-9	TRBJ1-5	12	CASSLAGQPQHF
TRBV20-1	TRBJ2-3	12	CSVGGGADTQYF
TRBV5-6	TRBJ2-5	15	CASSSPGGRQETQYF
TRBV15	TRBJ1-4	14	CATSREQGPEKLFF
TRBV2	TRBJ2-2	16	CASSDSRGENTGELFF
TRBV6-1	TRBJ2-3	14	CASREGGPTDTQYF
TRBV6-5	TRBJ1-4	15	CASSYYSGANEKLFF
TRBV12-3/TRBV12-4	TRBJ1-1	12	CASSMGGSKAFF
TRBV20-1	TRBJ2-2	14	CSASSGGNTGELFF
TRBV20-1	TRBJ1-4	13	CSASGATNEKLFF
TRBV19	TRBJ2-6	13	CASRVGGANVLTF
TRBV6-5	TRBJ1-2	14	CASSYSAGEAGYTF
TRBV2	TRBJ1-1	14	CASSDPRDNTEAFF
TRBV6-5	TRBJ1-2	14	CASSWSQGENGYTF
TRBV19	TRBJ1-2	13	CASSISSVSGYTF
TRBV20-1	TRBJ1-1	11	CSASRDTEAFF
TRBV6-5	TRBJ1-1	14	CASSYLSPWYEAFF
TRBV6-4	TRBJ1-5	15	CASTSRRGGNQPQHF
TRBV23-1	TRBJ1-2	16	CASSHPVQGGFDGYTF
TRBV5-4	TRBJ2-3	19	CASSTLAGGLLLSTDTQYF
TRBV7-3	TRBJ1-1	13	CASSLFSYTEAFF
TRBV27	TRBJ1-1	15	CASSLYKGMNTEAFF
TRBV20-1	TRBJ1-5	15	CSAKAAPYSNQPQHF
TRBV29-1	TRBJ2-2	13	CSADRPNTGELFF
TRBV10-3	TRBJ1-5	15	CAISEQGVNNQPQHF
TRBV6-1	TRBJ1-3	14	CASTDRTSGNTIYF
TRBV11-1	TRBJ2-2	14	CASSSGDNTGELFF
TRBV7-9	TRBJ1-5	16	CASSLGTGGINQPQHF
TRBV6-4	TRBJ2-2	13	CASSDGDTGELFF
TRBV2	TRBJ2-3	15	CASSEAGVVTDTQYF
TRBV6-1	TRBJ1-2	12	CASSEPAYGYTF
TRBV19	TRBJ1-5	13	CASSPDRYQPQHF
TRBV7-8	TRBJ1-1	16	CASSLALEGVNTEAFF
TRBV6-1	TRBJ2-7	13	CASSEGYSYEQYF
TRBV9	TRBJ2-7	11	CASSQEGEQYF